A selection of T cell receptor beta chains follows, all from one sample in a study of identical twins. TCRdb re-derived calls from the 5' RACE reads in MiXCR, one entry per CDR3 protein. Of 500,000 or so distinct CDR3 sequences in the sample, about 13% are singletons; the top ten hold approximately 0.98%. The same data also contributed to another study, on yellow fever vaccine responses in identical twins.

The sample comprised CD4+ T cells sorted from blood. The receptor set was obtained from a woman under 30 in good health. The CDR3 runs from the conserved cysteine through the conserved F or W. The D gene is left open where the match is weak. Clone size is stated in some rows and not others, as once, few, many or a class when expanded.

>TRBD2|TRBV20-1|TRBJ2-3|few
TGCAGTGCTTCTCCGGCGGGAGGTGGCACAGATACGCAGTATTTT
CSASPAGGGTDTQYF
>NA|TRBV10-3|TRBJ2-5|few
TGTGCCATCAGACCGGACTATAGTGAGACCCAGTACTTC
CAIRPDYSETQYF
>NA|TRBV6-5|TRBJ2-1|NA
TGTGCCAGCAGTTACCTTACAGGGTACAATGAGCAGTTCTTC
CASSYLTGYNEQFF
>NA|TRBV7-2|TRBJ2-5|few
TGTGCCAGCAGCCCTACAACGGGGACCCAGTACTTC
CASSPTTGTQYF
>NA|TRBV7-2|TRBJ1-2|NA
TGTGCCAGCAACTTCGGGGGGATAGACTATGGCTACACCTTC
CASNFGGIDYGYTF
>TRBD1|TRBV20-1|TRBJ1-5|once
TGCAGTGCTGGACAGGGGGCTTCTCAGCCCCAGCATTTT
CSAGQGASQPQHF
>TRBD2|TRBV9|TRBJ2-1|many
TGTGCCAGCAGCGAGCGGGATGACCCCTACAATGAGCAGTTCTTC
CASSERDDPYNEQFF
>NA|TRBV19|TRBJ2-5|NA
TGTGCCAGTTCCCCCCTCCCGGGGACGAGTCAAGAGACCCAGTACTTC
CASSPLPGTSQETQYF
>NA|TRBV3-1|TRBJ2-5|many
TGTGCCAGCAGCCAAGACGCCATCGGGACCCAGTACTTC
CASSQDAIGTQYF
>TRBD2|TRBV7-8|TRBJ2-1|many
TGTGCCAGCAGCCCGGGACTAGCGGGTAAGCAGTTCTTC
CASSPGLAGKQFF
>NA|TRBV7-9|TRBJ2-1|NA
TGTGCCAGCAGCTTAACCGGAGGGAAGAATGAGCAGTTCTTC
CASSLTGGKNEQFF
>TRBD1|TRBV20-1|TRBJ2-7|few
TGCAGTGCGCGGGACAGGCCCTACGAGCAGTACTTC
CSARDRPYEQYF
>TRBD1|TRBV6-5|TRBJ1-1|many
TGTGCCAGCAGTTACTCGACAGGGGGCACTGAAGCTTTCTTT
CASSYSTGGTEAFF
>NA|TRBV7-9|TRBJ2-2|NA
TGTGCCAGCAGCTTAATTGAGGACGGGGAGCTGTTTTTT
CASSLIEDGELFF
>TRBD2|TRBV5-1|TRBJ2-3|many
TGCGCCAGCAGCCCACGCGGGGGGGCAAGGACAGATACGCAGTATTTT
CASSPRGGARTDTQYF
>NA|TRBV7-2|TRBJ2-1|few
TGTGCCAGCAGCCGCGAGACTGTTTACAATGAGCAGTTCTTC
CASSRETVYNEQFF
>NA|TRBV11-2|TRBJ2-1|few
TGTGCCAGCAGCGTAGGTCACATATACAATGAGCAGTTCTTC
CASSVGHIYNEQFF
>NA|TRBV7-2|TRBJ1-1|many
TGTGCCAGCAGCTTAGCGATGGGTAACACTGAAGCTTTCTTT
CASSLAMGNTEAFF
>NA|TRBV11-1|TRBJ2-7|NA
TGTGCCAGCAGCTCGACCGCCGTCTACGAGCAGTACTTC
CASSSTAVYEQYF
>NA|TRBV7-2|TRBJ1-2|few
TGTGCCAGCAGCTTAGGGGGCAAGGCCGGGAATTATGGCTACACCTTC
CASSLGGKAGNYGYTF
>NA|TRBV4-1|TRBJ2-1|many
TGCGCCAGCAGCCAAGTCCCCAGTACCCAGAATGAGCAGTTCTTC
CASSQVPSTQNEQFF
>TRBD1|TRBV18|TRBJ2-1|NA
TGTGCCAGCTCACCGCGGACAGGGGAGTACAATGAGCAGTTCTTC
CASSPRTGEYNEQFF
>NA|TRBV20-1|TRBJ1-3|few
TGCAGTGCTAGAGATTCCGCGGGGCCTGGAAACACCATATATTTT
CSARDSAGPGNTIYF
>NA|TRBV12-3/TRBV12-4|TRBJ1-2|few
TGTGCCAGCAACTCCAAGACAGCCCGGGGCTACACCTTC
CASNSKTARGYTF
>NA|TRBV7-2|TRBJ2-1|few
TGTGCCAGCAGCACAGGGGTGGGAGGTGAGCAGTTCTTC
CASSTGVGGEQFF
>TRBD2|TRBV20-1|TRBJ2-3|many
TGCAGTGCTAGACCGAGCGGGAGACGCACAGATACGCAGTATTTT
CSARPSGRRTDTQYF
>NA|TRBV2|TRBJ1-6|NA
TGTGCCGGTCGGACAGATGCGAATTCACCCCTCCACTTT
CAGRTDANSPLHF
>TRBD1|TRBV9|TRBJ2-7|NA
TGTGCCAGCAGCCCCCTGGGACAGGCCTACGAGCAGTACTTC
CASSPLGQAYEQYF
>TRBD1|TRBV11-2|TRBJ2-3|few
TGTGCCAGCAGACGTCCCGGGACAGGGTCGACGGGCACAGATACGCAGTATTTT
CASRRPGTGSTGTDTQYF
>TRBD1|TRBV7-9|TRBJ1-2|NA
TGTGCCAGCAGCTTAGCCCCCGGACAGGGTTTGACCGGCTACACCTTC
CASSLAPGQGLTGYTF
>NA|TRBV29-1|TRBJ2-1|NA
TGCAGCGGCGACCGTAGTGATGAGCAGTTCTTC
CSGDRSDEQFF
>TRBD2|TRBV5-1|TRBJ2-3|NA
TGCGCCAGCAGCGGGACTAGCCGGGATACGCAGTATTTT
CASSGTSRDTQYF
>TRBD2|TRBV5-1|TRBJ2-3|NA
TGCGCCAGCAGTCGGACTAGCGGGGCTCCAGATACGCAGTATTTT
CASSRTSGAPDTQYF
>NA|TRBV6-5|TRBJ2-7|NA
TGTGCCAGCAGGAGCATAACCTACGAGCAGTACTTC
CASRSITYEQYF
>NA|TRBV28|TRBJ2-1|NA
TGTGCCAGCACCTCCGGAGGCAGGGAACCCTACAATGAGCAGTTCTTC
CASTSGGREPYNEQFF
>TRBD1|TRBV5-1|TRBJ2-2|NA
TGCGCCAGTTATTTGGGACAGGCGAACACCGGGGAGCTGTTTTTT
CASYLGQANTGELFF
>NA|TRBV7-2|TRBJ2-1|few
TGTGCCAGCACCACAGGGTTTTCTGTCAATGAGCAGTTCTTC
CASTTGFSVNEQFF
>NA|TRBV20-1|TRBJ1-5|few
TGCAGTGCTAGCGAGCGGGCAGGGTACAATCAGCCCCAGCATTTT
CSASERAGYNQPQHF
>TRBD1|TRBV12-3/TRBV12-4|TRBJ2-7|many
TGTGCCAGCAGTCCCCGGGACAGGGGACCCTACGAGCAGTACTTC
CASSPRDRGPYEQYF
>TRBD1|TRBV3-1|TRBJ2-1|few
TGTGCCAGCACGACGGACAGGGGAGTTCGAAATGAGCAGTTCTTC
CASTTDRGVRNEQFF
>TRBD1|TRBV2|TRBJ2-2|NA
TGTGCCAGCAGCAAAAGACAGGGGGCTCCGGGCACCGGGGAGCTGTTTTTT
CASSKRQGAPGTGELFF
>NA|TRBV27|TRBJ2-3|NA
TGTGCCAGCAGTTCGGCCCGACGGAAACTGGGCACAGATACGCAGTATTTT
CASSSARRKLGTDTQYF
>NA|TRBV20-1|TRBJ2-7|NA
TGCAGTGCTAGTAGGCCTCGGGACGAGCAGTACTTC
CSASRPRDEQYF
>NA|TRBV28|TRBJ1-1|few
TGTGCCAGCAGTGCAGTCAACACTGAAGCTTTCTTT
CASSAVNTEAFF
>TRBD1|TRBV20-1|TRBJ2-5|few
TGCAGTGCCCAAACTCCGGGACAGGGAGAGACCCAGTACTTC
CSAQTPGQGETQYF
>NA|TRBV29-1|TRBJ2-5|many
TGCAGCGTCGCAGGGGAAGAGACCCAGTACTTC
CSVAGEETQYF
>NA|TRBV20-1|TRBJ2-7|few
TGCAGGGTAGGGTCCTACGAGCAGTACTTC
CRVGSYEQYF
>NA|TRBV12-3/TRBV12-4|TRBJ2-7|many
TGTGCCAGCAGTCGGGACGGAACCTACGAGCAGTACTTC
CASSRDGTYEQYF
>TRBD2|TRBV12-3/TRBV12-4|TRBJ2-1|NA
TGTGCCAGCAGTTTAGGGAAGCGGGACCGATACAATGAGCAGTTCTTC
CASSLGKRDRYNEQFF
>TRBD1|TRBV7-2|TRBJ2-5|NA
TGTGCCAGCAGCTTACGACAGGGCGCCGCGGAGACCCAGTACTTC
CASSLRQGAAETQYF